These 17 T cell receptor beta chains were sequenced from one sample in a study of CD8+CD57+ T cells in acquired aplastic anemia. Those patients picked for sequencing had displayed CD8+CD57+ cell expansion on flow cytometry. Genomic DNA provided the template from which TCR beta VDJ and CDR3 profiles were obtained. TCRdb re-analysed the reads in MiXCR, keeping a single row per CDR3 protein. The data contain 150,000 to 200,000 distinct CDR3 sequences, around half of them singletons. The specimen sequenced was sorted CD4+, CD8+, or CD8+CD57+ T cells (not recorded which) from PBMCs. These receptors came from a human donor with aplastic anemia.

The chain couples TRBV27 to TRBJ2-7, with 9 bases lining up with TRBD2. Trimming at V came to 3 bases and at J to 3 bases, leaving 3 bases not matched to a gene. CDR1 and CDR2 (germline): MNHEY, SMNVEV (reference sequence). The CDR3 loop spans 14 amino acids. The CDR3 DNA reads as TGTGCCAGCAGTTTGACTAGCGGCTACTACGAGCAGTACTTC. It is translated as CASSLTSGYYEQYF.

On this clonotype itself: This may stem from a read error, because a much larger clone lies one nucleotide away. The chain couples TRBV6-2 or TRBV6-3 to TRBJ1-4, with 12 bases fitting TRBD1. In germline, CDR1 is MNHEY, CDR2 SVGEGT. The CDR3 loop spans 15 amino acids. This chain's CDR3 is CAGSYSGTGGEKLFF. Here the CDR3 DNA reads TGTGCCGGCAGTTATTCCGGGACAGGGGGCGAAAAACTGTTTTTT.

Ten or more counts support this clonotype. The chain carries TRBV13 and TRBJ2-7; D might be TRBD1 or TRBD2, each matching 5 bases. The ends were cut back, 5 bases at V and 0 bases at J, with 14 bases in the middle. Looked up from germline, CDR1 is PRHDT and CDR2 is FYEKMQ (reference sequence). The CDR3 covers 15 residues. CDR3 nucleotide sequence: TGTGCCAGCAGCCCGGGGACCGCTGACTCCTACGAGCAGTACTTC. Translating gives CASSPGTADSYEQYF.

The chain links TRBV12-3 or TRBV12-4 to TRBJ2-1; D unclear. The CDR3 has 15 residues. V lost 5 bases and J lost 2, with 13 bases in between. CDR3 DNA: TGTGCCAGCAGTGAGGCTAGGCCCCCCTACAATGAGCAGTTCTTC. This sequence encodes CASSEARPPYNEQFF.

Many counts were recorded for this clonotype. CDR3 sequence reads: CSALTKWARGGHEQYF. For the CDR3, the DNA is TGCAGTGCTTTAACAAAATGGGCTAGGGGCGGGCACGAGCAGTACTTC. This chain joins TRBV20-1 and TRBJ2-7; D tentatively fits TRBD1 or TRBD2 (5 bases each). Trimming removed 5 bases from V and 5 bases from J, with 25 bases in between. The length of the CDR3 is 16 residues. Germline V gene data show CDR1 as DFQATT and CDR2 as SNEGSKA (reference sequence).

The J gene is TRBJ2-3, the V gene TRBV20-1; D remains unclear. V lost 6 bases and J 4 bases, leaving 17 bases between the germline ends. There are 14 residues in the CDR3. Germline V gene data show CDR1 as DFQATT and CDR2 as SNEGSKA (reference sequence). The CDR3 DNA reads TGCAGTGCCCGACCCGGCCAGGCGGCAGATACGCAGTATTTT. Its translation is CSARPGQAADTQYF.

Turning to this clonotype: This may be a read error, as it is one base from a much larger clone. This chain joins TRBV9 and TRBJ1-2; a possible D gene is TRBD1 (5 bases). Germline V gene data show CDR1 as SGDLS and CDR2 as YYNGEE. CDR3 size: 16 residues. Trimming shortened V by 4 bases and J by 6 bases, and 22 bases separated the two germline ends. The CDR3 loop reads CASSIVSGGSLDGYTF. The CDR3 nucleotides are TGTGCCAGCAGCATCGTATCGGGGGGGTCCCTCGATGGCTACACCTTC.

The CDR3 bases are TGCAGTGGGAGAATGGGTACGAACACTGAAGCTTTCTTT. This translates into CSGRMGTNTEAFF. J is TRBJ1-1 and V is TRBV20-1; no definite D call. The V gene's germline CDR1 is DFQATT and CDR2 SNEGSKA (reference sequence). Trimming removed 7 bases from V and 1 base from J, with 13 bases in between. The CDR3 runs to 13 residues.

A word on this clonotype: A single base separates this from a much larger clone, so it may be a read error. The CDR3 region is CTSSPRTGLETQYF. In DNA form, the CDR3 reads TGCACCAGCAGCCCCAGGACAGGCCTTGAGACCCAGTACTTC. This chain connects TRBV4-1 to TRBJ2-5, with 7 nucleotides matching TRBD1. The CDR3 is 14 amino acids. Germline V gene sequence: CDR1 MGHRA, CDR2 YSYEKL.

This clonotype appeared once. The chain links TRBV19 to TRBJ2-6; no clear D gene. The length of the CDR3 is 15 residues. V was shortened by 0 bases and J by 0 bases, with 3 bases between the two germline ends. Germline CDR1 is LNHDA and CDR2 is SQIVND (reference sequence). For the CDR3, the DNA is TGTGCCAGTAGTATAGATCTCTCTGGGGCCAACGTCCTGACTTTC. It encodes CASSIDLSGANVLTF.

The chain joins TRBV15 to TRBJ2-5; TRBD2 matches 10 bases. V was pared by 3 bases and J by 5 bases, with 9 bases of the junction left unmatched. Per germline, CDR1 LNHNV and CDR2 YYDKDF (reference sequence). This CDR3 is 16 amino acids long. DNA of the CDR3: TGTGCCACCAGCAGCGCCACTAGCGGGACGGGGGAGACCCAGTACTTC. It encodes CATSSATSGTGETQYF.

The chain links TRBV7-9 to TRBJ2-7; 9 bases are shared with TRBD1. V lost 5 bases to trimming and J lost 6 bases; unmatched junction nucleotides: 14. Germline V gene data show CDR1 as SEHNR and CDR2 as FQNEAQ (reference sequence). The CDR3 has 16 amino acids. The CDR3, as DNA: TGTGCCAGCAGCCCCCTGTGGGGGACAGGGCGTTCCGAGCAGTACTTC. Its protein is CASSPLWGTGRSEQYF.

The CDR3 spells CASSQTGYNEQFF. CDR3 sequence (DNA): TGTGCCAGCAGTCAGACTGGGTACAATGAGCAGTTCTTC. This sequence joins TRBV2 and TRBJ2-1; D not certain. Germline CDR1 is SNHLY and CDR2 is FYNNEI. Trimming stripped 5 bases from V and 4 bases from J, with 9 bases between. The CDR3 is made up of 13 amino acids.

This clonotype was counted many times. This chain uses TRBV6-2 or TRBV6-3 with TRBJ2-7; 10 nucleotides agree with TRBD2. With V trimmed by 0 bases and J by 5 bases, 13 bases remained unmatched. Per germline, CDR1 MNHEY and CDR2 SVGEGT. The CDR3 runs to 18 residues. The CDR3 nucleotides read TGTGCCAGCAGTTACTCAGGACTAGCGGATAAGAGCCCCCACGAGCAGTACTTC. It codes for CASSYSGLADKSPHEQYF.

This clonotype was detected only a few times. The chain combines TRBV6-1 with TRBJ1-2, with D hard to call. CDR1 and CDR2 (germline): MNHNS, SASEGT. The V and J ends lost 8 bases and 3 bases respectively, with 19 bases between them. The CDR3 is 15 amino acids. CDR3 in amino acids: CASAWGASTHYGYTF. CDR3 nucleotide sequence: TGTGCCAGCGCTTGGGGAGCATCCACCCACTATGGCTACACCTTC.

The CDR3 DNA follows: TGTGCCAGCAGCTCACAGGTTAACACTGAAGCTTTCTTT. Protein sequence: CASSSQVNTEAFF. The rearrangement uses TRBV7-2 and TRBJ1-1, with a weak D call TRBD1 (5 bases). The CDR3 length is 13 residues. Per germline, CDR1 SGHTA and CDR2 FQGNSA. V gave up 4 bases and J gave up 2 bases, with 8 bases separating them.

Comments on this clonotype: No DNA is shown, since the ends of the CDR3 on it are uncertain; the CDR3 is the one TCRdb lists. The chain employs TRBV2 and TRBJ1-2. 14 amino acids form the CDR3, both terminal residues included. The V gene's germline CDR1 is SNHLY and CDR2 FYNNEI. CDR3 loop: CASNVGEGNYGYTF.